The table lists the clone carrying this TCR beta chain with many counts. What it recognizes is unknown. These data come from a study of blood T cells in healthy people across ages. The CDR3 contains 14 residues. Germline V lookup: CDR1 KGHSH, CDR2 LQKENI. Deletions cut 1 base from V and 4 bases from J, with 10 bases between. Study results and caveats: TCR beta diversity correlated strongly with naive T cell percentage.

The use of a sample-barcoded 5' primer and a J-beta primer mix characterized a second PCR of roughly 6 to 11 cycles. TCRdb passed the 5' RACE reads through MiXCR, listing each CDR3 protein once. The sample lists around 500,000 distinct CDR3 sequences; around a quarter were seen once. The same sample was also studied in work on T cells of mothers and their children.

The V call is TRBV18, the J call TRBJ2-5, with unresolved D. The sequenced sample consisted of blood. The clonotype comes from a boy aged 2-15 years in good health. The CDR3 loop reads CASSPLLGPETQYF. The CDR3 region has the DNA TGTGCCAGCTCACCACTGCTAGGGCCAGAGACCCAGTACTTC.